A single sample gave rise to the 15 T cell receptor beta chains below, sequenced in a study of spatial heterogeneity in lung cancer. MiXCR, applied by TCRdb to the 5' RACE reads, yields one record per CDR3 protein. The sample lists about 17,000 distinct CDR3 sequences, around 21% occurring once. The time point: sample taken at primary tumor resection. No cell sorting; template was whole RNA from tumor, lung tissue or PBMC. The specimen comprised PBMCs, sampled at surgery. The origin of the receptors is a female donor with early-stage non-small cell lung cancer.

A single count supports this clonotype. The J gene is TRBJ1-4, the V gene TRBV4-3; a weak D match, TRBD1 (5 bases). CDR1 LGHNA and CDR2 YSLEER come from the germline V gene. Trimming left V 0 bases short and J 3 bases short, with 17 bases between. There are 18 residues in the CDR3. Here the CDR3 DNA reads TGCGCCAGCAGCCAAGACCCTACCCGGACACAGTCTAATGAAAAACTGTTTTTT. Residues: CASSQDPTRTQSNEKLFF.

This clonotype was picked up many times. V gene TRBV6-2 or TRBV6-3 combines with J gene TRBJ2-4; D may be TRBD1 (5 bases). Germline lookup yields CDR1 MNHEY and CDR2 SVGEGT. Trimming left V 6 bases short and J 7 bases short, with 13 bases between. CDR3 length: 13 amino acids. The CDR3 spells CASRKTERNIQYF. CDR3 bases: TGTGCCAGCAGGAAGACAGAAAGGAACATTCAGTACTTC.

The V and J genes are TRBV4-2 and TRBJ2-2; no definite D call. V was cut by 4 bases and J by 2 bases, with 11 bases left in between. Germline assignment: CDR1 LGHNA and CDR2 YNFKEQ. CDR3 size: 15 residues. The CDR3 region is CASSPRLINTGELFF. The CDR3 bases are TGTGCCAGCAGCCCCCGACTGATAAACACCGGGGAGCTGTTTTTT.

Ten or more counts support this clonotype. The rearrangement joins TRBV3-1 to TRBJ2-7; 9 bases are shared with TRBD1. V gave up 1 base and J gave up 4 bases; unmatched junction bases: 8. This CDR3 is 16 amino acids long. Germline-derived CDR1 and CDR2 are LGHDT and YNNKEL (reference sequence). The CDR3 coding sequence is TGTGCCAGCAGCCAAGTATCCCCGGGACAGGGATACGAGCAGTACTTC. This sequence encodes CASSQVSPGQGYEQYF.

The chain joins TRBV27 to TRBJ2-5; the D is unclear. V was pared by 8 bases and J by 7 bases, with 17 bases between. This CDR3 is 13 amino acids long. Germline V gives CDR1 MNHEY, CDR2 SMNVEV (reference sequence). Written as DNA, the CDR3 is TGTGCCAGCTCTTATTTGGACCGAGGGACCCAGTACTTC. Encoded protein: CASSYLDRGTQYF.

This clonotype showed up many times. This sequence joins TRBV5-4 and TRBJ2-5; D gene uncertain. The CDR3 runs to 13 residues. Looked up from germline, CDR1 is SGHNT and CDR2 is YYREEE (reference sequence). Trimming removed 3 bases at V and 2 bases at J, with 8 bases between. This chain's CDR3 is CASSSGPQETQYF. The CDR3 DNA is TGTGCCAGCAGCTCTGGACCTCAAGAGACCCAGTACTTC.

This clonotype is deemed medium-sized (0.01 to 0.1%). The V call is TRBV29-1, the J call TRBJ2-2; 7 bases fit TRBD2. The germline V gene has CDR1 SQVTM and CDR2 ANQGSEA. This CDR3 has 11 residues. The J segment lost 5 bases and the V segment lost 7 bases, leaving 1 base of the junction unmatched. Here the CDR3 reads CSAGGTGELFF. Here the CDR3 DNA reads TGCAGCGCCGGGGGGACCGGGGAGCTGTTTTTT.

Ten or more counts support this clonotype. The rearrangement links TRBV20-1 to TRBJ2-1; 7 bases are shared with TRBD2. There are 14 residues in the CDR3. Looked up from germline, CDR1 is DFQATT and CDR2 is SNEGSKA (reference sequence). V was pared by 5 bases and J by 6 bases, with 10 bases of the junction left unmatched. The CDR3, as DNA: TGCAGTGCTTATTCGGGACTATCGCCCAATGAGCAGTTCTTC. Translation gives CSAYSGLSPNEQFF.

This clonotype was detected many times. The V call is TRBV5-4, the J call TRBJ1-1, with 8 bases matching TRBD1. Trimming removed 1 base from V and 4 bases from J; junction bases left unmatched: 6. The CDR3 is 15 residues long. In germline, CDR1 is SGHNT, CDR2 YYREEE (reference sequence). DNA for the CDR3: TGTGCCAGCAGCTTGCCAGGACAGGGCGGCACTGAAGCTTTCTTT. It yields the protein CASSLPGQGGTEAFF.

In this sample, this clonotype turned up many times. This rearrangement joins TRBV19 to TRBJ2-7; TRBD1 matches 10 bases. Germline V gene sequence: CDR1 LNHDA, CDR2 SQIVND (reference sequence). The CDR3 runs to 13 residues. Trimming cost V 6 bases and J 6 bases; bases outside gene matches: 5. The CDR3: CASSGTGVVEQYF. The CDR3, as DNA: TGTGCCAGTAGCGGGACAGGGGTAGTCGAGCAGTACTTC.

The rearrangement uses TRBV12-3 or TRBV12-4 and TRBJ2-1; no firm D call. Trimming left V 4 bases short and J 9 bases short, with 10 bases between. The CDR3 has 12 amino acids. CDR3 DNA: TGTGCCAGCAGTTCGTCCCGGGTTGAGCAGTTCTTC. Its protein product is CASSSSRVEQFF.

This clonotype was detected a few times. V usage is TRBV3-1 and J usage is TRBJ2-1; D gene uncertain. The CDR3 is 12 residues long. The germline CDR1 and CDR2 sequences are LGHDT and YNNKEL (reference sequence). Trimming pared 1 base from V and 8 bases from J, leaving 6 bases between. DNA for the CDR3: TGTGCCAGCAGCCAAGTCACGGATGAGCAGTTCTTC. It encodes CASSQVTDEQFF.

There are many counts of this clonotype. The chain recombines TRBV19 with TRBJ2-3, with D maybe TRBD2 (6 bases). CDR1 and CDR2 (germline): LNHDA, SQIVND (reference sequence). The CDR3 is 13 residues long. Trimming removed 10 bases at V and 9 bases at J, with 20 bases between. The CDR3: CATMEGPSGTQYF. CDR3 sequence (DNA): TGTGCCACCATGGAGGGGCCCTCAGGGACGCAGTATTTT.

This clonotype was recorded once. J is TRBJ2-7 and V is TRBV20-1; TRBD2 matches 9 bases. Per germline, CDR1 DFQATT and CDR2 SNEGSKA (reference sequence). The ends lost 0 bases at V and 5 bases at J; junction bases unmatched: 11. This CDR3 spans 16 amino acids. CDR3 sequence: CSARDLAGGLRHEQYF. Here the CDR3 DNA reads TGCAGTGCTAGAGATCTGGCGGGAGGGCTTAGGCACGAGCAGTACTTC.

V usage is TRBV4-3 and J usage is TRBJ2-5, with 8 bases lining up with TRBD2. V was pared by 1 base and J by 5 bases, with 12 bases of the junction left unmatched. CDR1 is LGHNA and CDR2 is YSLEER in the germline V gene. The CDR3 totals 17 residues. The CDR3 DNA is TGCGCCAGCAGCCAAGGGGCTGTTTTAGCGGGATCGGAGACCCAGTACTTC. It codes for CASSQGAVLAGSETQYF.